This T cell receptor beta chain derives from a study of blood T cell repertoires in COVID-19. For the study at large: The United States, Italy and Spain supplied acute and convalescent COVID-19 samples.

Trimming took 3 bases from V and 5 from J; bases not matched to a gene: 8. CDR1 ENHRY and CDR2 SYGVKD come from the germline V gene. This CDR3 has 15 amino acids. Per the study methods: Amplifying reference gene primers gave estimates of nucleated cell counts. The protocol was immunoSEQ multiplex PCR, while the TCRdb copy is restricted to in-frame clones and leaves out a portion. The V and J calls and clone size come from that table; D and trimming were worked out from the DNA. The sample consists of about 150,000 clones, under 90% of them appearing once. This clone was observed a single time. The receptor comes from a woman in her sixties with active or convalescent COVID-19. V gene TRBV10-3 combines with J gene TRBJ2-3; TRBD2 matches at 7 bases. Sequences were obtained from peripheral blood. The CDR3 spells CAISDLAGVLDTQYF. The CDR3 region has the DNA TGTGCCATCAGTGACCTCGCGGGAGTTCTAGATACGCAGTATTTT.